Reported below is one T cell receptor (beta chain). Authors' analysis steps: The authors estimated nucleated cell counts from reference gene primer amplification. Assay: immunoSEQ multiplex PCR; the TCRdb copy retains only in-frame clones and omits some. From that table come the V and J calls and clone size; the DNA was used to work out D and trimming. The top ten hold 5% to 6.5% of the sample, which has about 200,000 clones, 88% seen once. V trimming: 0 bases; J trimming: 5 bases; junction bases outside the gene matches: 4. CDR1 is SGHRS, CDR2 YFSETQ, per germline. This CDR3 is built from 14 residues. The data originate from a study of blood T cell repertoires in COVID-19.

The source material was peripheral blood. The chain links TRBV5-1 to TRBJ2-7; 8 nucleotides line up with TRBD1. The sequence came from a man in his forties with active or convalescent COVID-19. CDR3 region: CASSLGTGFNEQYF. The DNA of the CDR3 is TGCGCCAGCAGCTTGGGGACAGGGTTTAACGAGCAGTACTTC.